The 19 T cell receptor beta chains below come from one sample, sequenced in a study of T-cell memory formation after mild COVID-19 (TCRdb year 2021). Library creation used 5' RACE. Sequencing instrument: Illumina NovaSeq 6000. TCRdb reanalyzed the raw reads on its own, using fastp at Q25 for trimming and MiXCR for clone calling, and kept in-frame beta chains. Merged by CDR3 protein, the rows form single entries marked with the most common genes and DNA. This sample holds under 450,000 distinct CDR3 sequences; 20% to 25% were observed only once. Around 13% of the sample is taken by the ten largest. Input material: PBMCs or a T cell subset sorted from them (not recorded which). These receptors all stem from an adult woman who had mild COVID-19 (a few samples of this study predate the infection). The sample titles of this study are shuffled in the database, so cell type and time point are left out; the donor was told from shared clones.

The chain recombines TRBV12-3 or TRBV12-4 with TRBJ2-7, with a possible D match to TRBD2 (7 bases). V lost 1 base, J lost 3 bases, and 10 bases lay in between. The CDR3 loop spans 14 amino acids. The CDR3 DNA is TGTGCCAGCAGTTTAGTCGGGGGGCTCTACGAGCAGTACTTC. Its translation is CASSLVGGLYEQYF.

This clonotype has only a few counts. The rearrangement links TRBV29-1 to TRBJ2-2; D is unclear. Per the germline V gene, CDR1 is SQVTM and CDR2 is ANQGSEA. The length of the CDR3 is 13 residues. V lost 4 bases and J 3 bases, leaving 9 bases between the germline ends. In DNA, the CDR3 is TGCAGCGTTGTCCGGGCCGACACCGGGGAGCTGTTTTTT. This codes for CSVVRADTGELFF.

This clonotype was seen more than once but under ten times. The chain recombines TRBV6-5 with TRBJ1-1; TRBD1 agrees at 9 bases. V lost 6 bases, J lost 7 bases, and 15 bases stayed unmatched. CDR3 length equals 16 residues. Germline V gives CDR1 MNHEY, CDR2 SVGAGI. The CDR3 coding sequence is TGTGCCAGCAGCCCCCTTGCACGGGACAGGGACCATGAAGCTTTCTTT. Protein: CASSPLARDRDHEAFF.

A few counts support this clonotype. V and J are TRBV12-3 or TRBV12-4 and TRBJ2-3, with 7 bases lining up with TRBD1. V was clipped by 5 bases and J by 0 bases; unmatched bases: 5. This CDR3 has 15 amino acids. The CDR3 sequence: CASSRDSASTDTQYF. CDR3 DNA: TGTGCCAGCAGTCGGGACAGCGCGAGCACAGATACGCAGTATTTT.

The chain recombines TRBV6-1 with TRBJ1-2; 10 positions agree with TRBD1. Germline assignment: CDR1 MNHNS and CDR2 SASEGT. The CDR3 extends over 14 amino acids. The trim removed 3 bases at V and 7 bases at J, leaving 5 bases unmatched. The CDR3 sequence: CASSDPGQGFGYTF. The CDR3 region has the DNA TGTGCCAGCAGTGATCCGGGACAGGGGTTTGGCTACACCTTC.

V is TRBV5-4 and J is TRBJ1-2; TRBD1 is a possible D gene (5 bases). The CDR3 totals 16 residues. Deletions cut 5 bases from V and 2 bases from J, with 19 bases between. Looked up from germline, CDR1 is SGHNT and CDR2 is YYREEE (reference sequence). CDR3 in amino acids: CASRLAGGRVNYGYTF. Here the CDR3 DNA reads TGTGCCAGCAGGCTTGCCGGAGGCAGGGTAAACTATGGCTACACCTTC.

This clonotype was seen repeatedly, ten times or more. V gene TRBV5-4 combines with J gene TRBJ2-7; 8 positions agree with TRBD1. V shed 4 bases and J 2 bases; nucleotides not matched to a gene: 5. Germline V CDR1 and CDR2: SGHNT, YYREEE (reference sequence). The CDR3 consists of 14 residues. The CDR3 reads CASSPHRGAYEQYF. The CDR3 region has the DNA TGTGCCAGCAGCCCCCACAGGGGGGCCTACGAGCAGTACTTC.

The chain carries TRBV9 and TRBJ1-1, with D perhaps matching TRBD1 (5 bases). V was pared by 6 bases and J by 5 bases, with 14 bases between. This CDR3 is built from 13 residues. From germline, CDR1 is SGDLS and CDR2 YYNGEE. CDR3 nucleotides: TGTGCCAGCATGGCGGGAGGGGAAACTGAAGCTTTCTTT. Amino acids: CASMAGGETEAFF.

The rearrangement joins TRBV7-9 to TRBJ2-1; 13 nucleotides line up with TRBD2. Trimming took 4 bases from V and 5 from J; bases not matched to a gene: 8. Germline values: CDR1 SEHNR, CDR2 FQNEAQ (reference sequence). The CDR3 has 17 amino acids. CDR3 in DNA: TGTGCCAGCAGCTACCGACTAGCGGGGGGCCAAAACAATGAGCAGTTCTTC. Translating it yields CASSYRLAGGQNNEQFF.

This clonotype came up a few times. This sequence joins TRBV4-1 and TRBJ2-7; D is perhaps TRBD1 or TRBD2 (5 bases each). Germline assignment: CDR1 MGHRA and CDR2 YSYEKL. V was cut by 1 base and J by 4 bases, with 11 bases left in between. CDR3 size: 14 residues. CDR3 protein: CASSQVEGPYEQYF. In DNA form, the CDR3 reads TGCGCCAGCAGCCAAGTCGAGGGGCCGTACGAGCAGTACTTC.

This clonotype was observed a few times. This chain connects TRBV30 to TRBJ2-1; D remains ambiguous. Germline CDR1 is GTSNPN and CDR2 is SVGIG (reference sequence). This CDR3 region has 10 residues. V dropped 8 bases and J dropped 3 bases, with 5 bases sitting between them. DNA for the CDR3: TGTGCCACCGTCTACAATGAGCAGTTCTTC. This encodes CATVYNEQFF.

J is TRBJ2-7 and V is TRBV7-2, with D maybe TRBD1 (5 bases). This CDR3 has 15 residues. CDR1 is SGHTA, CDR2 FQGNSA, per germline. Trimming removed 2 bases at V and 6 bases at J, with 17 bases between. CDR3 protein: CASSLLPALGREQYF. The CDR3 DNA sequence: TGTGCCAGCAGCTTACTTCCCGCCCTGGGGCGCGAGCAGTACTTC.

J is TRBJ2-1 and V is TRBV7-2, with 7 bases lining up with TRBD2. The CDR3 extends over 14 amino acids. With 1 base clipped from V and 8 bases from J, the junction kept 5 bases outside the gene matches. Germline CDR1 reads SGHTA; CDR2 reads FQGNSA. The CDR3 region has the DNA TGTGCCAGCAGCTTAGAGCGGGGATTCGATGAGCAGTTCTTC. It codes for CASSLERGFDEQFF. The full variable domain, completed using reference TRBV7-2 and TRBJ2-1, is GAGVSQSPSNKVTEKGKDVELRCDPISGHTALYWYRQSLGQGLEFLIYFQGNSAPDKSGLPSDRFSAERTGGSVSTLTIQRTQQEDSAVYLCASSLERGFDEQFFGPGTRLTVL.

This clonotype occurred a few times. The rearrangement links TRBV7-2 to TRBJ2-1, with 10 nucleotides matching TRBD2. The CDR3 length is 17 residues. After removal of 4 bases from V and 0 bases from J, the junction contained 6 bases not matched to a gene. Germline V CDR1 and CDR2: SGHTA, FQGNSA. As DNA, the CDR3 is TGTGCCAGCAGCTCGGGACTAGCGATACGCTCCTACAATGAGCAGTTCTTC. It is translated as CASSSGLAIRSYNEQFF.

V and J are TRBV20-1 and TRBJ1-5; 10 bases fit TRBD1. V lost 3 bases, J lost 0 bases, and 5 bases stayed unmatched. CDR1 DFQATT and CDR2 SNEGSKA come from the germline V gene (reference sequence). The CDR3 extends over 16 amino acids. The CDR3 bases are TGCAGTGCTAGCTGGACAGGGGGGAATAGCAATCAGCCCCAGCATTTT. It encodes CSASWTGGNSNQPQHF.

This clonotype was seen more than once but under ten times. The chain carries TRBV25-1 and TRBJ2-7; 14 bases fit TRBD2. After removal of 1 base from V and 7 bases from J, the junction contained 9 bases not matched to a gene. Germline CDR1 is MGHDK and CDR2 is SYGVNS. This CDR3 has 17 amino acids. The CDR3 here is CASSESSTSGRVWEQYF. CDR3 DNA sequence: TGTGCCAGCAGTGAATCCTCGACTAGCGGGAGGGTATGGGAGCAGTACTTC.

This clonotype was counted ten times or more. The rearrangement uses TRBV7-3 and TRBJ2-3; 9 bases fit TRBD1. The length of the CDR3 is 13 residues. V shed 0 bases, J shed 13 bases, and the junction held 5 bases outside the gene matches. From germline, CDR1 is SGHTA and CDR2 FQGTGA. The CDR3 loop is CASSLTAGQGEYF. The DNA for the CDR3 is TGTGCCAGCAGCTTAACGGCGGGACAGGGCGAGTATTTT. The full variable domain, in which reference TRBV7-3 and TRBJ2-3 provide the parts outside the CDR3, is GAGVSQTPSNKVTEKGKYVELRCDPISGHTALYWYRQSLGQGPEFLIYFQGTGAADDSGLPNDRFFAVRPEGSVSTLKIQRTERGDSAVYLCASSLTAGQGEYFGPGTRLTVL.

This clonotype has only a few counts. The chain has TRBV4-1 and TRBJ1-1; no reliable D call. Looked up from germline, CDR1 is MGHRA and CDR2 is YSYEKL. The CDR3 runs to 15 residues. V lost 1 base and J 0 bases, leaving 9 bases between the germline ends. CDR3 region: CASSQVFRMNTEAFF. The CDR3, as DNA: TGCGCCAGCAGCCAAGTATTCAGAATGAACACTGAAGCTTTCTTT.

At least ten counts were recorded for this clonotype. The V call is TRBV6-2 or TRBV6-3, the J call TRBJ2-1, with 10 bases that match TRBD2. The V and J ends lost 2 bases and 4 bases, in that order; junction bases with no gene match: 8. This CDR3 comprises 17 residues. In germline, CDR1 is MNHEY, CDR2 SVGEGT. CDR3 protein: CASSYASGSLPYNEQFF. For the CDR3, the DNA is TGTGCCAGCAGTTACGCTAGCGGGAGTCTTCCTTACAATGAGCAGTTCTTC.